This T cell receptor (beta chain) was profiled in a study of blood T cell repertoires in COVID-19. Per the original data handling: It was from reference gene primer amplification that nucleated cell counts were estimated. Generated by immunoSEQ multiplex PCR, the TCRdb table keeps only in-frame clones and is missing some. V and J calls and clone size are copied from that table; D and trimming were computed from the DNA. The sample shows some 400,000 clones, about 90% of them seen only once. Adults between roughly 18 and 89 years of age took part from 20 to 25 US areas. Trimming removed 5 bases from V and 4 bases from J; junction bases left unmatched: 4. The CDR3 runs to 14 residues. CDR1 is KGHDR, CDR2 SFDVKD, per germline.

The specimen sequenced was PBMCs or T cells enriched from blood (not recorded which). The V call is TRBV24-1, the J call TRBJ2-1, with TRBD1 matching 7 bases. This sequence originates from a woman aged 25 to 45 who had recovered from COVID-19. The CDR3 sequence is CATSGTGLYNEQFF. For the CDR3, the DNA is TGTGCCACCAGTGGGACAGGCTTATACAATGAGCAGTTCTTC.